Each of the 18 T cell receptor beta chains below was sequenced from the same sample in a study of T-cell memory formation after mild COVID-19. Each CDR3 protein is one row after TCRdb ran MiXCR on the 5' RACE reads. The repertoire holds about 200,000 distinct CDR3 sequences, with 9.5% as singletons. Sequenced sample: PBMCs or a T cell subset sorted from them (not recorded which). These receptors all come from a man aged 18-30 years who had mild COVID-19 (a few samples of this study predate the infection). Cell type and time point are not known.

This clonotype has only a few counts. The chain couples TRBV2 to TRBJ1-6; D is perhaps TRBD1 (5 bases). Trimming cost V 8 bases and J 9 bases, with 14 bases left between them. The CDR3 is 13 amino acids. Germline V CDR1 and CDR2: SNHLY, FYNNEI. The CDR3 reads CASLDSGFSPLHF. DNA of the CDR3: TGTGCCAGCCTTGACAGTGGGTTTTCACCCCTCCACTTT.

Concerning this clonotype itself: Germline and junction disagree at one end, which may indicate a read error. The genes are TRBV4-3 and TRBJ2-4; no reliable D call. Germline values: CDR1 LGHNA, CDR2 YSLEER. The CDR3 is made up of 13 amino acids. DNA for the CDR3: TGCGCCAGCAGACAAGTTATCAAAAACATTCAGTACTTC. This translates into CASRQVIKNIQYF.

The chain employs TRBV12-3 or TRBV12-4 and TRBJ1-4, with D hard to call. CDR3 length: 15 amino acids. Trimming cost V 6 bases and J 8 bases, with 19 bases left between them. In nucleotides, the CDR3 is TGTGCCAGCAGCGACTCGGACCTTTTGGACGAAAAACTGTTTTTT. Encoded protein: CASSDSDLLDEKLFF.

This clonotype was recorded a few times. The chain employs TRBV7-2 and TRBJ2-7, with TRBD1 as a possible D gene (5 bases). Trimming removed 5 bases at V and 6 bases at J, with 11 bases between. The CDR3 totals 12 residues. The germline gives CDR1 SGHTA, CDR2 FQGNSA. The DNA of the CDR3 is TGTGCCAGCAGCCTAGGACACATCGAGCAGTACTTC. Protein: CASSLGHIEQYF.

This clonotype was found a few times. This sequence joins TRBV6-1 and TRBJ1-4; possibly TRBD1 for D (5 bases). The V gene lost 6 bases and the J gene lost 10 bases, with 21 bases spanning the gap. This CDR3 contains 15 residues. Germline V gene lookup returns CDR1 MNHNS and CDR2 SASEGT. The CDR3 region is CASSQGDSNSRKLFF. CDR3 in DNA: TGTGCCAGCAGCCAAGGGGACTCAAACTCTCGAAAACTGTTTTTT.

The chain recombines TRBV30 with TRBJ1-2; D unresolved. Germline V CDR1 and CDR2: GTSNPN, SVGIG (reference sequence). CDR3 length: 12 amino acids. V was pared by 1 base and J by 7 bases, with 10 bases between. CDR3 sequence: CAWSGTVTGYTF. The CDR3 DNA reads TGTGCCTGGAGTGGTACAGTGACTGGCTACACCTTC.

The V call is TRBV12-3 or TRBV12-4, the J call TRBJ2-7; the D is unclear. The CDR3 has 12 amino acids. V lost 6 bases and J lost 9, with 15 bases in between. The CDR3 region is CASSPSYMRQYF. In DNA form, the CDR3 reads TGTGCCAGCAGCCCTTCCTACATGAGGCAGTACTTC.

This clonotype was seen more than once but under ten times. The chain recombines TRBV12-3 or TRBV12-4 with TRBJ1-4; 7 positions match TRBD1. The CDR3 spans 15 residues. Unmatched junction bases numbered 11, after V lost 3 bases and J lost 10 bases. The CDR3 loop is CASSFQQGNLGKLFF. CDR3 in DNA: TGTGCCAGCAGTTTCCAACAGGGGAACCTTGGAAAACTGTTTTTT.

The chain recombines TRBV18 with TRBJ1-1; D uncertain. The CDR3 has 13 amino acids. Looked up from germline, CDR1 is KGHSH and CDR2 is LQKENI. Trimming removed 5 bases from V and 0 bases from J, with 7 bases in between. The CDR3 spells CASSSEVNTEAFF. CDR3 DNA sequence: TGTGCCAGCTCATCGGAGGTGAACACTGAAGCTTTCTTT.

V gene TRBV13 combines with J gene TRBJ2-3; TRBD2 matches at 8 bases. CDR3 length: 16 residues. Germline trimming cut 4 bases from V and 6 bases from J; bases unmatched to any gene: 12. CDR1 and CDR2 (germline): PRHDT, FYEKMQ (reference sequence). The CDR3 is CASSSPRAGGADTQYF. The CDR3 coding sequence is TGTGCCAGCAGCTCCCCCCGGGCGGGGGGCGCCGATACGCAGTATTTT.

This clonotype was counted at least ten times. This chain links TRBV4-1 with TRBJ2-7; no reliable D call. Per the germline V gene, CDR1 is MGHRA and CDR2 is YSYEKL. This CDR3 region has 16 residues. With 0 bases removed from V and 0 bases from J, the gap between germline ends came to 12 bases. CDR3 bases: TGCGCCAGCAGCCAAGATAGGTCACACGTCTCCTACGAGCAGTACGTC. The encoded protein is CASSQDRSHVSYEQYV.

The sample holds many counts of this clonotype. The chain employs TRBV18 and TRBJ2-1, with D unclear. Germline assignment: CDR1 KGHSH and CDR2 LQKENI. V dropped 0 bases and J dropped 5 bases, with 5 bases sitting between them. CDR3 length: 13 residues. CDR3: CASSPPGNNEQFF. The CDR3 bases are TGTGCCAGCTCACCACCGGGGAACAATGAGCAGTTCTTC.

The table lists this clonotype with many counts. The V call is TRBV7-9, the J call TRBJ2-1; D is undetermined. Trimming took off 2 bases at V and 10 bases at J, with 18 bases between the two ends. The germline gives CDR1 SEHNR, CDR2 FQNEAQ (reference sequence). This CDR3 comprises 15 residues. DNA of the CDR3: TGTGCCAGCAGCTTACTTCGAGGCGGTTCACCGGAGCAGTTCTTC. The encoded protein is CASSLLRGGSPEQFF.

Ten or more counts support this clonotype. The CDR3 reads CASSGPQQADTQYF. The CDR3 DNA is TGCGCCAGCAGCGGACCACAGCAGGCGGATACGCAGTATTTT. This rearrangement joins TRBV5-1 to TRBJ2-3, with D unresolved. Trimming took off 4 bases at V and 6 bases at J, with 15 bases between the two ends. Germline-derived CDR1 and CDR2 are SGHRS and YFSETQ. The CDR3 length is 14 residues.

This clonotype was recorded a few times. This chain joins TRBV9 and TRBJ1-3, with 7 positions matching TRBD1. Germline V gives CDR1 SGDLS, CDR2 YYNGEE. There are 15 residues in the CDR3. J was trimmed by 0 bases and V by 4 bases; bases with no gene match: 4. CDR3 bases: TGTGCCAGCAGCACCACAGGGGCCTCTGGAAACACCATATATTTT. As protein: CASSTTGASGNTIYF.

This clonotype has only a few counts. The CDR3 nucleotides read TGTGCCAGCAGTAAACGGACAGGGGACGGCTATGGCTACACCTTC. Its protein is CASSKRTGDGYGYTF. The gene calls are TRBV25-1 and TRBJ1-2; 9 positions match TRBD1. This CDR3 region has 15 residues. V lost 5 bases, J lost 4 bases, and 8 bases stayed unmatched. In germline, CDR1 is MGHDK, CDR2 SYGVNS.

The V gene is TRBV5-4, the J gene TRBJ2-3; 11 bases agree with TRBD2. The CDR3 length is 15 residues. Germline assignment: CDR1 SGHNT and CDR2 YYREEE (reference sequence). Trimming cost V 5 bases and J 3 bases; bases outside gene matches: 5. This CDR3 reads CASRKGLADTDTQYF. Written as DNA, the CDR3 is TGTGCCAGCAGAAAGGGACTAGCGGATACAGATACGCAGTATTTT.

This clonotype occurred a few times. The chain combines TRBV28 with TRBJ2-7; 7 nucleotides agree with TRBD1. This CDR3 contains 14 residues. Losses at the gene ends were 5 bases for V and 6 bases for J; bases not matched to a gene: 10. The germline V gene encodes CDR1 MDHEN and CDR2 SYDVKM. The CDR3 sequence is CASSKTGTAPEQYV. The CDR3 coding sequence is TGTGCCAGCAGTAAGACCGGGACAGCTCCCGAGCAGTACGTC.